The rows below give T cell receptor beta chains drawn from one sample of a study of blood T cell repertoires in COVID-19. Produced via immunoSEQ multiplex PCR; TCRdb's table is partial and in-frame only. The data contain some 200,000 clones, 84% of them singletons. The specimen sequenced was peripheral blood. These receptors were obtained from a human donor in a cohort sampled during active COVID-19. The conserved cysteine and the conserved F or W are not part of the CDR3 here. D genes are given only for firm matches.

J	V	D	CDR3
TRBJ2-7	TRBV7-8	NA	ASSLERGGSYEQY
TRBJ1-5	TRBV27	NA	ATWGGVGQPQH
TRBJ2-6	TRBV5-6	NA	ASSLDRLGGWANVLT
TRBJ1-5	TRBV28	NA	ASSLNQGLQPQH
TRBJ1-5	TRBV27	NA	ASSLSSRDQPQH
TRBJ2-5	TRBV5-1	NA	ASREGPQYQETQY
TRBJ1-6	TRBV7-2	NA	ASSLGGTANSPLH
TRBJ2-1	TRBV29-1	NA	SVTASSYNEQF
TRBJ2-2	TRBV28	TRBD1	ASSPSQGTGELF
TRBJ2-7	TRBV12-3/TRBV12-4	NA	ASRTSIGYEQY
TRBJ2-2	TRBV7-7	NA	ASSLAGVYTGELF
TRBJ2-6	TRBV5-4	NA	ASSLVLLSGANVLT
TRBJ2-1	TRBV7-9	TRBD2	ASSPPAGGQFFHEQF
TRBJ2-1	TRBV18	NA	ASFVTYEPSYNEQF
TRBJ2-2	TRBV19	TRBD2	ASSRAGVYTGELF